Presented here are 10 T cell receptor beta chains from one specimen sequenced in a study of blood T cell repertoires in COVID-19. Method: immunoSEQ multiplex PCR; TCRdb's copy keeps in-frame clones and lacks some. The sample holds approximately 200,000 clones; over 80% are singletons and the top ten take roughly 5%. Sequenced material: peripheral blood. The receptor set was obtained from a woman in her twenties or thirties with acute or convalescent COVID-19.

The V and J genes are TRBV5-6 and TRBJ1-5, with D unclear. This CDR3 has 13 residues. CDR1 SGHDT and CDR2 YYEEEE come from the germline V gene. Trimming stripped 5 bases from V and 4 bases from J, with 10 bases between. CDR3: CASSSVGNQPQHF. CDR3 bases: TGTGCCAGCAGTTCGGTCGGGAATCAGCCCCAGCATTTT.

This clone appeared once. This sequence joins TRBV18 and TRBJ2-7; 10 bases are a match to TRBD1. CDR1 and CDR2 (germline): KGHSH, LQKENI. Germline trimming cut 1 base from V and 7 bases from J; bases unmatched to any gene: 4. This CDR3 is built from 14 residues. CDR3 loop: CASSPRQGAGEQYF. The CDR3 region has the DNA TGTGCCAGCTCACCACGACAGGGGGCTGGTGAGCAGTACTTC.

The chain is built from TRBV6-5 and TRBJ2-7, with a possible D match to TRBD2 (6 bases). Germline CDR1 reads MNHEY; CDR2 reads SVGAGI. Deletions cut 4 bases from V and 5 bases from J, with 15 bases between. This CDR3 contains 14 residues. CDR3 region: CASSSQTRRDEQYF. In DNA, the CDR3 is TGTGCCAGCAGTTCACAGACCCGGAGGGACGAGCAGTACTTC.

The V call is TRBV28, the J call TRBJ2-2; 13 bases are shared with TRBD2. Germline V lookup: CDR1 MDHEN, CDR2 SYDVKM. Trimming cost V 5 bases and J 6 bases; bases outside gene matches: 6. The CDR3 covers 16 residues. In nucleotides, the CDR3 is TGTGCCAGCAGTCCACGGACTAGCGGGAGTCCCGGGGAGCTGTTTTTT. This codes for CASSPRTSGSPGELFF.

This clone turned up a few times. The V call is TRBV7-2, the J call TRBJ1-1; D is uncertain. V was shortened by 1 base and J by 4 bases, with 13 bases between the two germline ends. This CDR3 is 15 amino acids long. CDR1 SGHTA and CDR2 FQGNSA come from the germline V gene. CDR3 loop: CASSLDGQALTEAFF. The CDR3 bases are TGTGCCAGCAGCTTAGATGGGCAGGCCCTCACTGAAGCTTTCTTT.

The chain recombines TRBV27 with TRBJ1-5; maybe TRBD1 (5 bases). The V end was cut by 2 bases, the J end by 0 bases, with 5 bases between. From germline, CDR1 is MNHEY and CDR2 SMNVEV (reference sequence). This CDR3 is 14 amino acids long. The CDR3 bases are TGTGCCAGCAGTTTAAGGGGTAGCAATCAGCCCCAGCATTTT. Translation: CASSLRGSNQPQHF.

The genes are TRBV25-1 and TRBJ1-2; TRBD1 might be the D (5 bases). V was cut by 1 base and J by 7 bases, with 16 bases left in between. The CDR3 covers 15 residues. CDR1 is MGHDK and CDR2 is SYGVNS in the germline V gene. The CDR3 coding sequence is TGTGCCAGCAGTGAATGGGGACTGACTGACGGTGGCTACACCTTC. It yields the protein CASSEWGLTDGGYTF.

CDR3 in amino acids: CSVKGTGFRMEAFF. CDR3 nucleotides: TGCAGCGTTAAAGGGACAGGCTTTCGAATGGAAGCTTTCTTT. This rearrangement joins TRBV29-1 to TRBJ1-1; TRBD1 matches at 8 bases. Germline V gene data show CDR1 as SQVTM and CDR2 as ANQGSEA. The CDR3 has 14 residues. V shed 5 bases and J 8 bases; nucleotides not matched to a gene: 13.

The J gene is TRBJ2-1, the V gene TRBV28, with 13 bases aligning to TRBD2. CDR1 MDHEN and CDR2 SYDVKM come from the germline V gene. This CDR3 contains 19 residues. J lost 0 bases, V lost 4 bases, and 9 bases had no gene match. The CDR3 DNA reads as TGTGCCAGCAGTTACGGGACTAGCGGGATCTACCTCTCCTACAATGAGCAGTTCTTC. It encodes CASSYGTSGIYLSYNEQFF.

The chain employs TRBV5-6 and TRBJ2-5; weak D call: TRBD2 (6 bases). CDR3 length: 14 residues. Germline loops: CDR1 SGHDT, CDR2 YYEEEE. The V gene lost 2 bases and the J gene lost 2 bases, with 10 bases spanning the gap. In DNA form, the CDR3 reads TGTGCCAGCAGCTTAATTAGCGGACAAGAGACCCAGTACTTC. Amino acids: CASSLISGQETQYF.